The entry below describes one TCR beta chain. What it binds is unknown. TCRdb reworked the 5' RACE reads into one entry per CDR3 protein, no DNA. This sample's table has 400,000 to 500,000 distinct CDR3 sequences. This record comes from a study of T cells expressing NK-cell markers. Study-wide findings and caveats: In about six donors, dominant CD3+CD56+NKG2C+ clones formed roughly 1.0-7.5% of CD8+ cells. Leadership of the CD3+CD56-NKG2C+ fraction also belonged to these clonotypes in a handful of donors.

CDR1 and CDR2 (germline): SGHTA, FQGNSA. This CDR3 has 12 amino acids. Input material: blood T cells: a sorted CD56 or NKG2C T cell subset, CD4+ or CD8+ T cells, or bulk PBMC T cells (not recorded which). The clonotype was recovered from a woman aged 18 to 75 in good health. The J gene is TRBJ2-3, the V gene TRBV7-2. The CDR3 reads CASSHFTDTQYF. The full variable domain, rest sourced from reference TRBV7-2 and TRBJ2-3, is GAGVSQSPSNKVTEKGKDVELRCDPISGHTALYWYRQSLGQGLEFLIYFQGNSAPDKSGLPSDRFSAERTGGSVSTLTIQRTQQEDSAVYLCASSHFTDTQYFGPGTRLTVL.